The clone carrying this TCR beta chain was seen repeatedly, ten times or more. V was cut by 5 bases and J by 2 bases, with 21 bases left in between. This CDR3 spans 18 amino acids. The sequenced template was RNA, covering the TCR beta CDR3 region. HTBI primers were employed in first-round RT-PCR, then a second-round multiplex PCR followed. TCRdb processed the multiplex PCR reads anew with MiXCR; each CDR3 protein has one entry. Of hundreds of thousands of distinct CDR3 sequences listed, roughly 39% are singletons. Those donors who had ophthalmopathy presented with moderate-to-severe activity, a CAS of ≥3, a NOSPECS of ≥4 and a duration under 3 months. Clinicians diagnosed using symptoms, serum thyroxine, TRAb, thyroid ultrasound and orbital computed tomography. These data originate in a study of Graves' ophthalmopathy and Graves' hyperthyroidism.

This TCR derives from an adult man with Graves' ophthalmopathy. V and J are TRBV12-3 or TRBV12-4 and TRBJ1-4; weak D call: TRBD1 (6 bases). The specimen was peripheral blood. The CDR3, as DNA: TGTGCCAGCAGTCTCAGGGGTATCGTTGCGGGCACTAATGAAAAACTGTTTTTT. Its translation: CASSLRGIVAGTNEKLFF.